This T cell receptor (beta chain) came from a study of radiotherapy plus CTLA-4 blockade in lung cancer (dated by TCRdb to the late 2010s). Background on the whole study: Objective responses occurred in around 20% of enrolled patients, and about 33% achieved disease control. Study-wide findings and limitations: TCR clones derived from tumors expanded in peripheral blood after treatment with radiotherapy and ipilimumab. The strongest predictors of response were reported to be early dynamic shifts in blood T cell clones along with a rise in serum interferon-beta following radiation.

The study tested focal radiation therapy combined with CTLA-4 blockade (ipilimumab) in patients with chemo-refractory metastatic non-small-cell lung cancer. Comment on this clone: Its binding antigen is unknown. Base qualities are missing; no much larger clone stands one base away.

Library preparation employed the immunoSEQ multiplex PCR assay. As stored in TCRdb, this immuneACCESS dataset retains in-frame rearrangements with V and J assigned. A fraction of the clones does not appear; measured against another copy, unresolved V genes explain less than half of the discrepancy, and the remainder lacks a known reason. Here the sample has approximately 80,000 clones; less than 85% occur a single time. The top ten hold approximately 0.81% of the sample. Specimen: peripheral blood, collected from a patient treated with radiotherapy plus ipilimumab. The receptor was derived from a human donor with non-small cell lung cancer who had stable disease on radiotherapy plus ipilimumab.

The CDR3 amino acid sequence is: CASSPSGRRADTQYF. The nucleotide sequence reads as follows: TGTGCCAGCAGCCCCAGCGGGAGGAGGGCAGATACGCAGTATTTT. Recombination joined TRBV9 with TRBJ2-3; TRBD2 fits 9 bases in the junction. Based on the germline V gene, the CDR1 and CDR2 sequences are SGDLS and YYNGEE. V has 4 bases trimmed and J has 4 bases trimmed; junction bases matching no gene number 7. The CDR3 starts with the cysteine, ends with the phenylalanine, and has 15 residues. Only the CDR3 DNA stays, 45 bases, in frame from base 1.